This T cell receptor beta chain was recovered during a study of shared clonotypes between healthy human individuals. At the deep level, the assay was run. Assay: immunoSEQ multiplex PCR; the TCRdb copy retains only in-frame clones and omits some. This sample has 950,000 to 1,300,000 clones, with about 75% found just once. All donors were Caucasian adults living in Nashville, Tennessee. The clonotype originates from a man between 18 and 35 years old in good health. The sequenced material came from memory CD4+ T cells sorted from blood. The sample's subset: CD45RA-negative fraction.

CDR3 residues: CASSPRAESSGNTIYF. CDR3 nucleotides: TGTGCCAGCAGCCCGAGGGCGGAGTCCTCTGGAAACACCATATATTTT. The J gene is TRBJ1-3, the V gene TRBV7-2; D unclear. The CDR3 runs to 16 residues. Looked up from germline, CDR1 is SGHTA and CDR2 is FQGNSA. V was cut by 5 bases and J by 0 bases, with 14 bases left in between.